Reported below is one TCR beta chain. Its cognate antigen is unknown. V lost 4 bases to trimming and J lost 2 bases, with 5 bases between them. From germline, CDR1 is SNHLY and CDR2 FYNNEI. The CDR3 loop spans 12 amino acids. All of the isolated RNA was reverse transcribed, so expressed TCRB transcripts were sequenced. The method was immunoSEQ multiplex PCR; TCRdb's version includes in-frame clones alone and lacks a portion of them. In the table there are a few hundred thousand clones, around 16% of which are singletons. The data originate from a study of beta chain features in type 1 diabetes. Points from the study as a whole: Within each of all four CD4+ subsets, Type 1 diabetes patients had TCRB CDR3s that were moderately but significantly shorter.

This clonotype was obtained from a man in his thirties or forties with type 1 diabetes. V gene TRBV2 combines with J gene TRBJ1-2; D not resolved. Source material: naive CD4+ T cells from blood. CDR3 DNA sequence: TGTGCCAGCAGTGTGGGAAACTATGGCTACACCTTC. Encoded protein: CASSVGNYGYTF.